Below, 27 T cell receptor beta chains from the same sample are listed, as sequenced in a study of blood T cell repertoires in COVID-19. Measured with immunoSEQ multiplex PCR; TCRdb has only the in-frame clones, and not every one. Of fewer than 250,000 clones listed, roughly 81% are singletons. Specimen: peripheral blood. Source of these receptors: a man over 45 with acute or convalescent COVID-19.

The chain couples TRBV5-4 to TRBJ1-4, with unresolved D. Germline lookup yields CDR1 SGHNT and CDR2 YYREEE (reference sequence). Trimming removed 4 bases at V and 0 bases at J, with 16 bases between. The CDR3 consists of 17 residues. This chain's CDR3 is CASSRGSALATNEKLFF. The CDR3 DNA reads TGTGCCAGCAGCCGCGGCAGTGCCCTAGCAACTAATGAAAAACTGTTTTTT.

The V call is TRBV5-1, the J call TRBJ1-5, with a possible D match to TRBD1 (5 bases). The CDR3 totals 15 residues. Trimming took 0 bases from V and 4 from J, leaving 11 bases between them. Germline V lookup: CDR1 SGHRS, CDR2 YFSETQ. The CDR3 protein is CASSLGTEGNQPQHF. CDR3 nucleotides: TGCGCCAGCAGCTTGGGGACGGAGGGGAATCAGCCCCAGCATTTT.

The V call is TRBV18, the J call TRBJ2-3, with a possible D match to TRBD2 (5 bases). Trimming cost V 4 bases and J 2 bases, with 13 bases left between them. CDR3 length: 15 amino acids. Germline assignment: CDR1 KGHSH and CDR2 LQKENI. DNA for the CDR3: TGTGCCAGCTCACATCCCTGGGAGTACACAGATACGCAGTATTTT. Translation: CASSHPWEYTDTQYF.

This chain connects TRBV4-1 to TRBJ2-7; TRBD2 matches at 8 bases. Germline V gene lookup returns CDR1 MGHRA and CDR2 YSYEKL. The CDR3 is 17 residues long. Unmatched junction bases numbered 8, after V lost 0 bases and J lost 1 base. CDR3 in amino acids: CASSQDQSGGPSYEQYF. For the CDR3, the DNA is TGCGCCAGCAGCCAAGATCAGAGCGGGGGACCATCCTACGAGCAGTACTTC.

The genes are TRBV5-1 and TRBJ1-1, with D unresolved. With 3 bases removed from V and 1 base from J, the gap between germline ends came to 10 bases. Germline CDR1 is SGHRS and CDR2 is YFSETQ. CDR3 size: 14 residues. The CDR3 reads CASSSIGGNTEAFF. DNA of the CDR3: TGCGCCAGCAGCTCGATAGGAGGGAACACTGAAGCTTTCTTT.

CDR3 sequence (DNA): TGTGCCAGCAGTCGACTACAGGGATACGAGCAGTACTTC. The encoded protein is CASSRLQGYEQYF. The J gene is TRBJ2-7, the V gene TRBV12-3 or TRBV12-4, with D possibly TRBD1 on 6 matching bases. CDR3 length equals 13 residues. The V end was cut by 5 bases, the J end by 4 bases, with 12 bases between.

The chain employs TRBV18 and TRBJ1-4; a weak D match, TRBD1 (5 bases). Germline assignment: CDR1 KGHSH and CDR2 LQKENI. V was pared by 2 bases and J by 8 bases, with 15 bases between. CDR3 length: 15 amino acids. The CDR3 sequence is CASSPWEGFGEKLFF. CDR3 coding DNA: TGTGCCAGCTCACCATGGGAGGGGTTTGGCGAAAAACTGTTTTTT.

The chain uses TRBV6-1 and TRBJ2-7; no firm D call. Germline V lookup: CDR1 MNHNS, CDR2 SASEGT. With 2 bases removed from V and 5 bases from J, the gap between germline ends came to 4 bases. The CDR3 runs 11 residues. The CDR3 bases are TGTGCCAGCAGTGAAATCAACGAGCAGTACTTC. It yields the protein CASSEINEQYF.

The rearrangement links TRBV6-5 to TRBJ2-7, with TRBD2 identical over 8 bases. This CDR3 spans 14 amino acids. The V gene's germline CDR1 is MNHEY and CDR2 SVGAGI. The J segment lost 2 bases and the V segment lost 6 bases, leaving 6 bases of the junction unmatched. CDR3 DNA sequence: TGTGCCAGCAGCGGCGGGGGGACCCCCTACGAGCAGTACTTC. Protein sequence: CASSGGGTPYEQYF.

The CDR3 reads CASSLIAAGARDTQYF. CDR3 DNA sequence: TGTGCCAGCAGCTTAATTGCGGCGGGGGCCCGGGATACGCAGTATTTT. The chain couples TRBV7-4 to TRBJ2-3; D is possibly TRBD2 (7 bases). Germline CDR1 SGHVT, CDR2 SQSDAQ. This CDR3 comprises 16 residues. Trimming took 2 bases from V and 6 from J, leaving 18 bases between them.

The CDR3 DNA reads as TGTGCCAGCAGCTTGAAGGTACAGGTTAGCTCCTATAATTCACCCCTCCACTTT. This gives the protein CASSLKVQVSSYNSPLHF. J is TRBJ1-6 and V is TRBV5-4; D might be TRBD1 (5 bases). Trimming took 1 base from V and 0 from J, leaving 14 bases between them. Germline lookup yields CDR1 SGHNT and CDR2 YYREEE (reference sequence). The CDR3 is 18 residues long.

The CDR3 coding sequence is TGTGCCAGCAGCTCGGGTACCGCGGACAAAGGGGGCCACGAGCAGTACTTC. As protein: CASSSGTADKGGHEQYF. J is TRBJ2-7 and V is TRBV7-9, with TRBD1 matching 7 bases. Trimming at V came to 4 bases and at J to 5 bases, leaving 17 bases not matched to a gene. This CDR3 has 17 amino acids. The germline CDR1 and CDR2 sequences are SEHNR and FQNEAQ (reference sequence).

The CDR3 nucleotides read TGTGCCAGCAGCCTAGCGGGGGCTTTAAACGAGCAGTACTTC. It translates to CASSLAGALNEQYF. The chain combines TRBV27 with TRBJ2-7, with 10 positions matching TRBD2. The CDR3 consists of 14 residues. Germline lookup yields CDR1 MNHEY and CDR2 SMNVEV (reference sequence). J gave up 5 bases and V 6 bases, and 7 bases lay outside the gene matches.

CDR3 protein: CAWSGGGSEQYF. CDR3 DNA sequence: TGTGCCTGGAGTGGAGGGGGCAGCGAGCAGTACTTC. The chain joins TRBV30 to TRBJ2-7; 7 bases align to TRBD1. J lost 6 bases, V lost 1 base, and 3 bases had no gene match. The CDR3 spans 12 residues. Germline loops: CDR1 GTSNPN, CDR2 SVGIG (reference sequence). Combining the CDR3 with reference TRBV30 and TRBJ2-7 gives the whole variable domain SQTIHQWPATLVQPVGSPLSLECTVEGTSNPNLYWYRQAAGRGLQLLFYSVGIGQISSEVPQNLSASRPQDRQFILSSKKLLLSDSGFYLCAWSGGGSEQYFGPGTRLTVT.

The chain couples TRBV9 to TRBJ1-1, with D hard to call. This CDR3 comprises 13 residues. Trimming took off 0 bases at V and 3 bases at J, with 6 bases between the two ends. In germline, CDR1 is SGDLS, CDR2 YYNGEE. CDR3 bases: TGTGCCAGCAGCGTAGGGGCCTACACTGAAGCTTTCTTT. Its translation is CASSVGAYTEAFF. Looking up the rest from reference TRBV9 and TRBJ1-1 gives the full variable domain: DSGVTQTPKHLITATGQRVTLRCSPRSGDLSVYWYQQSLDQGLQFLIQYYNGEERAKGNILERFSAQQFPDLHSELNLSSLELGDSALYFCASSVGAYTEAFFGQGTRLTVV.

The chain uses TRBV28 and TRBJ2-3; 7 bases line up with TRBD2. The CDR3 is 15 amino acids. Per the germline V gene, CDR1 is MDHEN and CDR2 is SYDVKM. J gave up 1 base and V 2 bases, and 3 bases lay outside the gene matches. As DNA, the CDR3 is TGTGCCAGCAGTTTAGAGCTAGCGGGCACAGATACGCAGTATTTT. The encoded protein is CASSLELAGTDTQYF.

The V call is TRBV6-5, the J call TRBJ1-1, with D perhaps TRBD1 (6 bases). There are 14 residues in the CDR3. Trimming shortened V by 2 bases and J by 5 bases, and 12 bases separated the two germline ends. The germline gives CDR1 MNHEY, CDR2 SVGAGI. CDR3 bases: TGTGCCAGCAGTTACAACAGGGTCGGTACTGAAGCTTTCTTT. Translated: CASSYNRVGTEAFF.

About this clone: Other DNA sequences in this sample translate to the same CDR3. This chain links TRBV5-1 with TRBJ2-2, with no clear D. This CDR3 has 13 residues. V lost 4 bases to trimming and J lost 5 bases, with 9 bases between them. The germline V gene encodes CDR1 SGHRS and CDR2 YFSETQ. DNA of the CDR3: TGCGCCAGCAGCCCTCGCGGAACCGGGGAGCTGTTTTTT. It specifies CASSPRGTGELFF.

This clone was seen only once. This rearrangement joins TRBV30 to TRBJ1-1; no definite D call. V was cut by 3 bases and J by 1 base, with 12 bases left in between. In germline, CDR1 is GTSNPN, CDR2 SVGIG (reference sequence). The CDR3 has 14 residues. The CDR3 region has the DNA TGTGCCTGGAGCCGCTCAGGCCCGAACACTGAAGCTTTCTTT. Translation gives CAWSRSGPNTEAFF.

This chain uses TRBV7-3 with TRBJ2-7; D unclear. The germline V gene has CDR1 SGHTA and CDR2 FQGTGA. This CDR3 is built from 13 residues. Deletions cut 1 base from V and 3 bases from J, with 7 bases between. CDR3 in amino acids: CASSLSLGYEQYF. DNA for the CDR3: TGTGCCAGCAGCTTAAGCCTAGGCTACGAGCAGTACTTC.

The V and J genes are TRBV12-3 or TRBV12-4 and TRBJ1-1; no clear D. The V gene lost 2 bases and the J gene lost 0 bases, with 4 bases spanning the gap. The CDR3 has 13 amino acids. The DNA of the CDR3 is TGTGCCAGCAGTTTAACGGTGAACACTGAAGCTTTCTTT. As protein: CASSLTVNTEAFF.

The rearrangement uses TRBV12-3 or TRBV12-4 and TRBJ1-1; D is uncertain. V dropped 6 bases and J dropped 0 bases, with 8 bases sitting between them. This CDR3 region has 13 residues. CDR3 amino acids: CASRRKLNTEAFF. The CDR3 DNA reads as TGTGCCAGCAGGCGCAAGTTGAACACTGAAGCTTTCTTT.

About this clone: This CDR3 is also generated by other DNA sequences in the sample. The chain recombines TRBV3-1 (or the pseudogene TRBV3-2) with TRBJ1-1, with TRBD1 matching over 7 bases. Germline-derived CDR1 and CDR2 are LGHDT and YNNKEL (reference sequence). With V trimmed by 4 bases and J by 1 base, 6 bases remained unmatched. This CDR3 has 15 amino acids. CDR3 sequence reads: CASSPRDSKNTEAFF. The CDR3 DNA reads TGTGCCAGCAGCCCCCGGGACAGTAAGAACACTGAAGCTTTCTTT.

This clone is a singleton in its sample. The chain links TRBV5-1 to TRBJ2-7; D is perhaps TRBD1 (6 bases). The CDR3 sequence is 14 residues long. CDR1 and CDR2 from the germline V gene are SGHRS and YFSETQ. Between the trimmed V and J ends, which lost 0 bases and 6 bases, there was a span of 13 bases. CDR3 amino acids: CASSLVSGDLEQYF. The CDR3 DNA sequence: TGCGCCAGCAGCTTGGTTTCAGGGGATCTCGAGCAGTACTTC.

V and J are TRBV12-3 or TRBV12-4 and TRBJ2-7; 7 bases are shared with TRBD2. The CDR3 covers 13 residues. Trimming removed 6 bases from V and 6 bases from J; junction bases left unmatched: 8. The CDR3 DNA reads TGTGCCAGCAGGCCCGCGGGAGTCCCCGAGCAGTACTTC. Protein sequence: CASRPAGVPEQYF.

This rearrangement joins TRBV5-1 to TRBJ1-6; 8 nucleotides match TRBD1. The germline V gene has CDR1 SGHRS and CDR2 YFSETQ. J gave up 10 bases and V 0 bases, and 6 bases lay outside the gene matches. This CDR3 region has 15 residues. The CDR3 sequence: CASSLGGQGTSPLHF. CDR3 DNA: TGCGCCAGCAGCTTGGGAGGACAGGGTACATCACCCCTCCACTTT. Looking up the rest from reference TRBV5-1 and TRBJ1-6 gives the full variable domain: KAGVTQTPRYLIKTRGQQVTLSCSPISGHRSVSWYQQTPGQGLQFLFEYFSETQRNKGNFPGRFSGRQFSNSRSEMNVSTLELGDSALYLCASSLGGQGTSPLHFGNGTRLTVT.

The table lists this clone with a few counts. CDR3 sequence reads: CASSPLSGSITDTQYF. CDR3 in DNA: TGTGCCAGCAGCCCACTTAGCGGGAGTATCACAGATACGCAGTATTTT. This chain joins TRBV11-3 and TRBJ2-3; TRBD2 matches 9 bases. The CDR3 runs 16 residues. The V segment lost 5 bases and the J segment 2 bases; nucleotides outside the gene matches: 8. Germline V lookup: CDR1 SGHNT, CDR2 YENEEA.